This TCR beta chain was recovered during a study of blood T cell repertoires in COVID-19. Whole-study context: The United States, Italy and Spain provided the acute and convalescent COVID-19 samples.

TCRdb's copy holds only in-frame clones and misses some; the assay was immunoSEQ multiplex PCR. The sample includes under 150,000 clones, around four fifths of them seen just once. The CDR3 is 16 residues long. Germline-derived CDR1 and CDR2 are SGHRS and YFSETQ. The V and J ends lost 0 bases and 5 bases respectively, with 12 bases between them. Specimen: peripheral blood. This chain uses TRBV5-1 with TRBJ1-6; D is perhaps TRBD1 (5 bases). The TCR sequence derives from a man older than 75 with acute or convalescent COVID-19. The CDR3 here is CASSLAGAGNNSPLHF. In DNA form, the CDR3 reads TGCGCCAGCAGCTTGGCCGGTGCAGGGAATAATTCACCCCTCCACTTT.